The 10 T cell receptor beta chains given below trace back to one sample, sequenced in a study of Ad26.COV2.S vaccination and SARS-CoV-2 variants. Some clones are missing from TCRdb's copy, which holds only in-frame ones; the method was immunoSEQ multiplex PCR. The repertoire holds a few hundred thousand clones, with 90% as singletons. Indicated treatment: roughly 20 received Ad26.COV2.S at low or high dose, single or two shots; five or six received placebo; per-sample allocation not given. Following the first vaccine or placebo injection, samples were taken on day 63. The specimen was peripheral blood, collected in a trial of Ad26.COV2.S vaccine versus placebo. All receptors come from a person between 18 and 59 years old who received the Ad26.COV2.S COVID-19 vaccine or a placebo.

The CDR3 nucleotides read TGTGCCAGTAGAACCCCCGGGACAGCCAACTATGGCTACACCTTC. Encoded protein: CASRTPGTANYGYTF. The genes are TRBV19 and TRBJ1-2, with 7 bases that match TRBD1. The germline V gene encodes CDR1 LNHDA and CDR2 SQIVND (reference sequence). This CDR3 contains 15 residues. V shed 6 bases and J 2 bases; nucleotides not matched to a gene: 9.

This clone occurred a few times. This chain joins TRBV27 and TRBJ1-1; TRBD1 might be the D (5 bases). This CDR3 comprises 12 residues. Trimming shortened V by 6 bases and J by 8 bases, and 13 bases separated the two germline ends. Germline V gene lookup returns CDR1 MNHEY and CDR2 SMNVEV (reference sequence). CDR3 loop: CASRGTGTEAFF. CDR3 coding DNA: TGTGCCAGCAGGGGGACCGGAACGGAAGCTTTCTTT.

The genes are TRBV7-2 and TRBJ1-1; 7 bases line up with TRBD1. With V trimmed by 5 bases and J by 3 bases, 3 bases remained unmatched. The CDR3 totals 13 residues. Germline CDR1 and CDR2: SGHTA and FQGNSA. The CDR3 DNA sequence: TGTGCCAGCAGCCAGGGACAGCACACTGAAGCTTTCTTT. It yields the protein CASSQGQHTEAFF.

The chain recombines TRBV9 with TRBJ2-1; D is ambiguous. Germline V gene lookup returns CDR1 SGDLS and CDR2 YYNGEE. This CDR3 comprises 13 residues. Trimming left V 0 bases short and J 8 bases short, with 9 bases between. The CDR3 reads CASSVAIRDEQFF. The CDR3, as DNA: TGTGCCAGCAGCGTAGCCATACGTGATGAGCAGTTCTTC. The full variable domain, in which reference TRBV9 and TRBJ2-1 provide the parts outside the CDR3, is DSGVTQTPKHLITATGQRVTLRCSPRSGDLSVYWYQQSLDQGLQFLIQYYNGEERAKGNILERFSAQQFPDLHSELNLSSLELGDSALYFCASSVAIRDEQFFGPGTRLTVL.

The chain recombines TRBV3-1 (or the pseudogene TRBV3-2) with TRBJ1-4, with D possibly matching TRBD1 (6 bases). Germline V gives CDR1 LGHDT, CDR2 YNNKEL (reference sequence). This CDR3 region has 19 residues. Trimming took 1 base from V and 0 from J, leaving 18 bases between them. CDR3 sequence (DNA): TGTGCCAGCAGCCAAGGGGGGCAGGGAATCGTTGCAACTAATGAAAAACTGTTTTTT. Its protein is CASSQGGQGIVATNEKLFF.

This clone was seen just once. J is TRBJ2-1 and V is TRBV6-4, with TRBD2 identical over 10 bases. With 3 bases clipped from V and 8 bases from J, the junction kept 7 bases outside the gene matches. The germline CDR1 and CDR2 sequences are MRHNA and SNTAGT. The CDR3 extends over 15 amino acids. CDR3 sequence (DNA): TGTGCCAGCAGTGAGGCTAGCGGGAGTTTGTATGAGCAGTTCTTC. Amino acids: CASSEASGSLYEQFF.

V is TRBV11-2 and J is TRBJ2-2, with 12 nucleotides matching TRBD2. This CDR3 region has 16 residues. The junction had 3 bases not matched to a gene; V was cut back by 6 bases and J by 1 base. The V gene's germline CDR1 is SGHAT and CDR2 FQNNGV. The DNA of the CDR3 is TGTGCCAGCAGTTCGGGACTAGCGGGGAACACCGGGGAGCTGTTTTTT. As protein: CASSSGLAGNTGELFF.

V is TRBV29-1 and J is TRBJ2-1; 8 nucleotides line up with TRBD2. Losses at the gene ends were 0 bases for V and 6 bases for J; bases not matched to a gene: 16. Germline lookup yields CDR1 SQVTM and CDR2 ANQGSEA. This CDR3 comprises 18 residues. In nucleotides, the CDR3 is TGCAGCGTTGAAGATTTTCGCCGGGGGGGCCTATTTTTCAATGAGCAGTTCTTC. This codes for CSVEDFRRGGLFFNEQFF.

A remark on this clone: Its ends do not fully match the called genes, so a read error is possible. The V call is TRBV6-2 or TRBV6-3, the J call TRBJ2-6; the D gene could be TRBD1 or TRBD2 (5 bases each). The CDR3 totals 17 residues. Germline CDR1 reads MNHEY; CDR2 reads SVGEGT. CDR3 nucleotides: TGTGCCAGCACTTACGGGACGGGCCACCGGGGGGCCAACGTCCTGACTTTC. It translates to CASTYGTGHRGANVLTF.

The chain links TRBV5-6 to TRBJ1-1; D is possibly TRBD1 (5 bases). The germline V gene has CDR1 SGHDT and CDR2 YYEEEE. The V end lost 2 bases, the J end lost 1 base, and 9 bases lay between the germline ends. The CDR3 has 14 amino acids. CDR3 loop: CASSFAGRNTEAFF. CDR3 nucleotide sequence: TGTGCCAGCAGCTTTGCGGGGCGGAACACTGAAGCTTTCTTT.